Below are 12 T cell receptor beta chains sequenced from a single sample in a study of blood T cells in healthy people across ages. Then a second PCR, running roughly 7 to 11 cycles, was carried out with a sample-barcoded 5' primer and a J-beta primer mix. TCRdb analysed the 5' RACE reads with MiXCR anew, one entry per CDR3 protein. In the table there are around 990,000 distinct CDR3 sequences, about two fifths of which are singletons. What was sequenced was blood. The receptors shown here come from a man between 18 and 29 years old in good health.

This clonotype was detected a few times. The chain uses TRBV21-1 and TRBJ1-2; the listed D gene, TRBD1, was not tested against the DNA. TRBV21-1 is given as a pseudogene. The CDR3 totals 15 residues. This CDR3 is CASSKAGTGRHGYTF. The DNA of the CDR3 is TGTGCCAGCAGCAAAGCCGGGACAGGGAGGCACGGCTACACCTTC.

The sample holds one count of this clonotype. The chain couples TRBV27 to TRBJ2-1; no clear D. Germline values: CDR1 MNHEY, CDR2 SMNVEV (reference sequence). CDR3 length: 14 residues. With 6 bases removed from V and 1 base from J, the gap between germline ends came to 10 bases. CDR3 loop: CASSSDRSYNEQFF. The DNA of the CDR3 is TGTGCCAGCAGCTCAGACCGTTCCTACAATGAGCAGTTCTTC.

The gene calls are TRBV7-2 and TRBJ1-1; D is unresolved. V was pared by 8 bases and J by 1 base, with 8 bases between. The CDR3 consists of 12 residues. Germline CDR1 SGHTA, CDR2 FQGNSA. The chain's CDR3 is CASAWGNTEAFF. DNA of the CDR3: TGTGCCAGCGCTTGGGGGAACACTGAAGCTTTCTTT.

This clonotype was detected a few times. The V gene is TRBV7-8, the J gene TRBJ2-1; D is uncertain. Germline CDR1 SGHVS, CDR2 FQNEAQ. V lost 2 bases to trimming and J lost 9 bases, with 8 bases between them. This CDR3 contains 12 residues. The DNA for the CDR3 is TGTGCCAGCAGCTTACTGTTGGGTGAGCAGTTCTTC. Its translation is CASSLLLGEQFF. Together with reference TRBV7-8 and TRBJ2-1, the CDR3 gives the full variable domain: GAGVSQSPRYKVAKRGQDVALRCDPISGHVSLFWYQQALGQGPEFLTYFQNEAQLDKSGLPSDRFFAERPEGSVSTLKIQRTQQEDSAVYLCASSLLLGEQFFGPGTRLTVL.

In DNA, the CDR3 is TGTGCCAGCAGCGCTGACGGAGTCCATCAAAATCAGCCCCAGCATTTT. Its translation is CASSADGVHQNQPQHF. The rearrangement joins TRBV9 to TRBJ1-5; unclear D gene. The CDR3 is 16 amino acids. V shed 3 bases and J shed 4 bases, with 17 bases lying between them. Germline V gene sequence: CDR1 SGDLS, CDR2 YYNGEE.

The chain is built from TRBV20-1 and TRBJ2-1, with 7 positions matching TRBD2. V lost 1 base and J lost 0; bases outside the gene matches: 3. Germline lookup yields CDR1 DFQATT and CDR2 SNEGSKA (reference sequence). The CDR3 has 15 residues. The CDR3 loop reads CSARGGTISYNEQFF. In DNA form, the CDR3 reads TGCAGTGCTAGAGGGGGGACTATCTCCTACAATGAGCAGTTCTTC.

This clonotype was recorded at least ten times. The V gene is TRBV10-3, the J gene TRBJ1-5; 7 nucleotides agree with TRBD1. This CDR3 has 15 residues. Germline values: CDR1 ENHRY, CDR2 SYGVKD. The J segment lost 6 bases and the V segment lost 7 bases, leaving 12 bases of the junction unmatched. DNA for the CDR3: TGTGCCATCAAACCGGACATCCCAGGGGGTCAGCCCCAGCATTTT. Its protein product is CAIKPDIPGGQPQHF.

With regard to this clonotype: Its ends do not fully match the called genes, so a read error is possible. The rearrangement uses TRBV27 and TRBJ1-5; possibly TRBD1 for D (5 bases). Germline V CDR1 and CDR2: MNHEY, SMNVEV (reference sequence). This CDR3 region has 19 residues. The CDR3 DNA follows: TGTGCCAGCAGTCTTCCGGGGGAACACGAACCATATAGCGATCAGCCCCAGCATTTT. It codes for CASSLPGEHEPYSDQPQHF.

V gene TRBV11-2 combines with J gene TRBJ1-4; D not certain. Germline CDR1 SGHAT, CDR2 FQNNGV. The CDR3 is 17 residues long. With 2 bases removed from V and 7 bases from J, the gap between germline ends came to 20 bases. CDR3 amino acids: CASSLLGDSNPSEKLFF. The DNA of the CDR3 is TGTGCCAGCAGCTTACTGGGCGACTCTAATCCCTCTGAAAAACTGTTTTTT.

This clonotype was detected only a few times. CDR3 protein: CASREGTSFIQYF. As DNA, the CDR3 is TGTGCCAGCAGAGAAGGGACTAGCTTCATTCAGTACTTC. J is TRBJ2-4 and V is TRBV7-2, with 9 bases that match TRBD2. In germline, CDR1 is SGHTA, CDR2 FQGNSA. This CDR3 has 13 residues. The V and J ends lost 6 bases and 9 bases, in that order; junction bases with no gene match: 6.

V gene TRBV21-1 combines with J gene TRBJ1-1; no check of the table's D call, TRBD1, against the DNA was made. TRBV21-1 is marked as a pseudogene. This CDR3 is built from 15 residues. The CDR3 coding sequence is TGTGCCGCGGACAGGGGGCTGTGGATGAGCACTGAAGCTTTCTTT. Protein sequence: CAADRGLWMSTEAFF.

This clonotype was counted at least ten times. The V call is TRBV20-1, the J call TRBJ2-4; D is possibly TRBD1 (6 bases). The CDR3 runs to 15 residues. Trimming cost V 7 bases and J 1 base, with 17 bases left between them. CDR1 DFQATT and CDR2 SNEGSKA come from the germline V gene (reference sequence). The CDR3 here is CSGATQGLAKNIQYF. In nucleotides, the CDR3 is TGCAGTGGCGCTACTCAGGGGCTTGCCAAAAACATTCAGTACTTC.